The text below deals with one T cell receptor (beta chain). Antigen: not known. Relative to the germline gene, one junction end is altered; a read error may explain this. The data stem from a study of OX40 agonist ivuxolimab in advanced cancers. Background on the study: Aged about 20 to 80 with a mean of roughly 63 years, they were about 83% male. Study observations and caveats: Researchers report that CD8+ T cells had, on average, more expanded clones than CD4+. Within 6 weeks, CD4+ and CD8+ blood T cells expanded clonally at 0.1 to 3.0 mg/kg.

TCRdb keeps only in-frame clones here, not all; method: immunoSEQ multiplex PCR. The sample carries about 40,000 clones, about 86% recorded once. The CDR3 runs to 14 residues. The germline V gene has CDR1 SEHNR and CDR2 FQNEAQ (reference sequence). Patients were excluded for autoimmune disease history or systemic immunosuppression. This TCR was sampled from an adult with an advanced solid tumor such as melanoma, head and neck, liver or kidney cancer. Sequencing used CD4+ or CD8+ T cells sorted from blood, obtained in a trial of the OX40 agonist ivuxolimab. The chain couples TRBV7-9 to TRBJ2-1; TRBD2 matches at 11 bases. The CDR3 loop reads CASSLAGGLNEQFF. The CDR3 bases are TGTGCCAGCAGTTTAGCGGGGGGGCTCAATGAGCAGTTCTTC.